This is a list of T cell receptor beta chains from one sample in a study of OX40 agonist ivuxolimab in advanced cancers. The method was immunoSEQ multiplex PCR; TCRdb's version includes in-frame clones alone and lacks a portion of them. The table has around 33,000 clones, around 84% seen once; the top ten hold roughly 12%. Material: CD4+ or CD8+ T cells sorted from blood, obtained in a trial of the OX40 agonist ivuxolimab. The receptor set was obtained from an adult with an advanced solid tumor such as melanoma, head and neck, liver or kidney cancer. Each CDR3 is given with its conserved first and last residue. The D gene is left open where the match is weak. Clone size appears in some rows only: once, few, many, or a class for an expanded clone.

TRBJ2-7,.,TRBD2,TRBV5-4,TGTGCCAGCAGCTTCGGGGGGTCGGACTACGAGCAGTACTTC,CASSFGGSDYEQYF
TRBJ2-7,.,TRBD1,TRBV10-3,TGTGCCATCAACCCGAGACAGGGGGAGGACGAGCAGTACTTC,CAINPRQGEDEQYF
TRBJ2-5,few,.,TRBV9,TGTGCCAGCAGCCCAAAGGGCCGGGGAGGGACCCAGTACTTC,CASSPKGRGGTQYF
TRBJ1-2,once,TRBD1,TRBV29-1,TGCAGCGGCTACACTGACGGGGACAGCCACTATGGCTACACCTTC,CSGYTDGDSHYGYTF
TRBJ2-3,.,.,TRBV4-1,TGCGCCAGCAGCCAGAGGGGGGTGAGCACAGATACGCAGTATTTT,CASSQRGVSTDTQYF
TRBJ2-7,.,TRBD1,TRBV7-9,TGTGCCAGCAGCGCTACGACAGGGAGTGAGGAGCAGTACTTC,CASSATTGSEEQYF
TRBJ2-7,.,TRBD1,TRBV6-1,TGTGCCAGCAGTGGGGGGAGCCGGGACAGGACGGTCTACGAGCAGTACTTC,CASSGGSRDRTVYEQYF
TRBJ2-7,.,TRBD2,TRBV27,TGTGCCAGCAGATCTAGCGGTTACGAGCAGTACTTC,CASRSSGYEQYF
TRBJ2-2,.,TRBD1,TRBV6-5,TGTGCCAGCAGTTACGTAGACAGGGGCCGGGAGCTGTTTTTT,CASSYVDRGRELFF
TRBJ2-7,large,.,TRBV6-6,TGTGCCAGCAGTTACAACAGGGACGAGCAGTACTTC,CASSYNRDEQYF
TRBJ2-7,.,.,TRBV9,TGTGCCAGCAGCGCCACAGAAGCCTACGAGCAGTACTTC,CASSATEAYEQYF
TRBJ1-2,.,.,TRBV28,TGTGCCAGCAGTTTTAGGGGAACCCTCTACTATGGCTACACCTTC,CASSFRGTLYYGYTF
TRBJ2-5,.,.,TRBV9,TGTGCCAGCAGCGTAGAAGGTAACCAAGAGACCCAGTACTTC,CASSVEGNQETQYF
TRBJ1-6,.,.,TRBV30,TGTGCCTGGAGTGTAGATGGGGGAATTAATTCACCCCTCCACTTT,CAWSVDGGINSPLHF
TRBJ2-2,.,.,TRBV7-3,TGTGCCAGCAGCCTTGGTGGGAGTGACGGGGAGCTGTTTTTT,CASSLGGSDGELFF
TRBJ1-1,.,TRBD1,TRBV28,TGTGCCAGCAGGAGGGACAGGGGGTTGAACACTGAAGCTTTCTTT,CASRRDRGLNTEAFF
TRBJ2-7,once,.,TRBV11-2,TGTGCCAGCAGCTTAGGGACCCCCTACGAGCAGTACTTC,CASSLGTPYEQYF
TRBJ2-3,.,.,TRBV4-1,TGCGCCAGCAGCCAAGGGGCCGGGACACCGACTAGCACAGATACGCAGTATTTT,CASSQGAGTPTSTDTQYF
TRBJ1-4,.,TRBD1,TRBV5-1,TGCGCCAGCAGCTCCCCGGGACAGGGCGGCGAAAAACTGTTTTTT,CASSSPGQGGEKLFF